This is a list of T cell receptor beta chains from one sample in a study of blood T cell repertoires in COVID-19. Measured with immunoSEQ multiplex PCR; TCRdb has only the in-frame clones, and not every one. In the table there are roughly 96,000 clones, 80% to 85% of which are singletons. Specimen: peripheral blood. These receptors were obtained from a man aged 60 to 69 with acute or convalescent COVID-19. Each CDR3 is given with its conserved first and last residue. The D gene is left open where the match is weak. Size is omitted from some rows. Given values are once, few, many or a class for expanded clones.

CASSHRTGGKDGYTF,TGTGCCAGCAGCCATCGTACAGGGGGAAAGGATGGCTACACCTTC,TRBJ1-2,TRBD1,TRBV7-2,-
CASSPPGTSGRAYNEQFF,TGTGCCAGCAGCCCCCCCGGGACTAGCGGGAGGGCCTACAATGAGCAGTTCTTC,TRBJ2-1,TRBD2,TRBV5-4,once
CASSSGLAGVGLETQYF,TGTGCCAGCAGCTCAGGACTAGCGGGAGTCGGTTTGGAGACCCAGTACTTC,TRBJ2-5,TRBD2,TRBV11-2,few
CASSDYWGLAKNIQYF,TGCGCCAGCAGCGACTACTGGGGACTAGCCAAAAACATTCAGTACTTC,TRBJ2-4,-,TRBV4-1,few
CASSLGWQGSTDTQYF,TGTGCCAGCAGCCTCGGGTGGCAGGGGAGCACAGATACGCAGTATTTT,TRBJ2-3,-,TRBV7-2,-
CASSFSSNQPQHF,TGTGCCAGCAGTTTCAGTAGCAATCAGCCCCAGCATTTT,TRBJ1-5,-,TRBV28,few
CASSPRLGEEWETQYF,TGTGCCAGCAGCCCCCGTTTGGGTGAGGAGTGGGAGACCCAGTACTTC,TRBJ2-5,-,TRBV9,once
CASSPPAGPDTQYF,TGCGCCAGCAGCCCCCCAGCGGGCCCAGATACGCAGTATTTT,TRBJ2-3,-,TRBV4-3,-
CASSAGGEGYTF,TGTGCCAGCAGCGCAGGGGGCGAAGGCTACACCTTC,TRBJ1-2,TRBD1,TRBV6-5,-
CASSLSQFGTAQHF,TGTGCCAGCAGTTTATCCCAGTTTGGCACAGCCCAGCATTTT,TRBJ1-5,-,TRBV28,few
CASSPATSGNTIYF,TGTGCCAGCTCACCCGCGACATCCGGAAACACCATATATTTT,TRBJ1-3,-,TRBV18,-
CASSSRTANYGYTF,TGTGCCAGCAGCAGCAGGACAGCCAACTATGGCTACACCTTC,TRBJ1-2,-,TRBV7-8,-
CASSQLGGIEEQFF,TGCGCCAGCAGCCAATTAGGCGGGATAGAAGAGCAGTTCTTC,TRBJ2-1,-,TRBV4-1,-
CASSLEGRSGGTQFF,TGTGCCAGCAGCTTGGAAGGTCGGAGCGGGGGAACGCAGTTCTTC,TRBJ2-1,TRBD2,TRBV5-6,-
CASSLQGIANYGYTF,TGTGCCAGCAGCTTACAGGGGATAGCTAACTATGGCTACACCTTC,TRBJ1-2,-,TRBV7-2,few
CASSLGGASPYEQYF,TGCGCCAGCAGCTTGGGTGGGGCCTCACCCTACGAGCAGTACTTC,TRBJ2-7,-,TRBV5-1,-
CASGLPSLSPGAFF,TGTGCTAGTGGTTTGCCTTCCCTTTCCCCGGGAGCTTTCTTT,TRBJ1-1,-,TRBV12-5,-
CASSLVGGANTGELFF,TGTGCCAGCAGCTTAGTAGGCGGAGCGAACACCGGGGAGCTGTTTTTT,TRBJ2-2,-,TRBV7-8,-
CASSQEWTQGNTEAFF,TGCGCCAGCAGCCAAGAATGGACCCAGGGGAACACTGAAGCTTTCTTT,TRBJ1-1,-,TRBV4-3,-
CASTPGYGYTF,TGTGCCAGCACTCCCGGTTATGGCTACACCTTC,TRBJ1-2,-,TRBV6-6,few
CATSDRPTGGRTEAFF,TGTGCCACCAGTGATCGACCGACAGGGGGAAGAACTGAAGCTTTCTTT,TRBJ1-1,TRBD1,TRBV24-1,-
CASSDGTGVFMNTEAFF,TGTGCCAGCAGCGACGGGACAGGGGTCTTCATGAACACTGAAGCTTTCTTT,TRBJ1-1,TRBD1,TRBV7-9,-
CASSIDRGGPYGYTF,TGTGCCAGTAGTATAGATCGTGGAGGGCCCTATGGCTACACCTTC,TRBJ1-2,-,TRBV19,-
CASSSVDRGLDEQYF,TGTGCCAGCAGCTCGGTCGACAGGGGGCTAGACGAGCAGTACTTC,TRBJ2-7,TRBD1,TRBV7-2,once
CASSVGHSSNQPQHF,TGTGCCAGCAGCGTGGGACATTCCAGCAATCAGCCCCAGCATTTT,TRBJ1-5,-,TRBV9,-
CAGAEDSKPPSEQFF,TGTGCCGGAGCAGAAGACTCCAAGCCTCCAAGTGAGCAGTTCTTC,TRBJ2-1,-,TRBV6-6,-
CASSKTSGQVNEQFF,TGTGCCAGCAGCAAGACTAGCGGGCAAGTCAATGAGCAGTTCTTC,TRBJ2-1,TRBD2,TRBV7-9,-
CASSSEKGGPRTGELFF,TGTGCCAGCAGCTCAGAGAAAGGGGGACCGAGAACCGGGGAGCTGTTTTTT,TRBJ2-2,-,TRBV7-2,once
CASSEWTGGKGQYF,TGTGCCAGCAGCGAGTGGACAGGGGGCAAGGGGCAGTACTTC,TRBJ2-7,TRBD1,TRBV5-4,few
CASSPRVGGENNQPQHF,TGTGCCAGCTCACCGCGCGTGGGGGGAGAAAACAATCAGCCCCAGCATTTT,TRBJ1-5,-,TRBV18,few
CASSLYSSTAGGLNEQFF,TGTGCCAGCAGCCTATACTCATCGACCGCGGGAGGTCTCAATGAGCAGTTCTTC,TRBJ2-1,TRBD2,TRBV3-1/TRBV3-2,-
CASSLRREGQPQHF,TGTGCCAGTAGTCTCCGCAGGGAGGGTCAGCCCCAGCATTTT,TRBJ1-5,-,TRBV19,-
CASSLQLAGRTDTQYF,TGTGCCAGCAGCTTACAACTAGCGGGGCGCACAGATACGCAGTATTTT,TRBJ2-3,TRBD2,TRBV7-9,-
CATSSLATNTEAFF,TGTGCCACCAGCAGTTTAGCGACGAACACTGAAGCTTTCTTT,TRBJ1-1,-,TRBV15,-
CASSLGLSGGTQHYTQYF,TGTGCCAGCAGCTTAGGGTTAAGCGGGGGGACCCAGCACTATACGCAGTATTTT,TRBJ2-3,TRBD2,TRBV7-2,-
CASSLNPGGITEAFF,TGCGCCAGCAGCTTGAATCCAGGAGGGATCACTGAAGCTTTCTTT,TRBJ1-1,-,TRBV5-1,-
CASSKVLTVNTEAFF,TGTGCCAGCAGCAAAGTGTTAACGGTGAACACTGAAGCTTTCTTT,TRBJ1-1,-,TRBV21-1,-
CASSRGQGADTEAFF,TGTGCCAGCAGCAGAGGACAGGGGGCCGACACTGAAGCTTTCTTT,TRBJ1-1,TRBD1,TRBV5-4,-
CAWSVPQGLTEAFF,TGTGCCTGGAGTGTACCCCAGGGGTTGACTGAAGCTTTCTTT,TRBJ1-1,-,TRBV30,many
CASSFPTGSWVYF,TGTGCCAGCAGCTTCCCGACAGGCTCCTGGGTGTACTTC,TRBJ2-7,-,TRBV11-2,-
CAWSPGGDTQYF,TGTGCCTGGAGTCCGGGGGGGGATACGCAGTATTTT,TRBJ2-3,TRBD2,TRBV30,-
CASSVGGQAGELFF,TGTGCCAGCAGCGTAGGAGGACAGGCTGGGGAGCTGTTTTTT,TRBJ2-2,TRBD1,TRBV9,-
CATRDSNYGYTF,TGTGCCACCCGGGACAGTAACTATGGCTACACCTTC,TRBJ1-2,TRBD1,TRBV24-1,-
CASSLVQAEAFF,TGTGCCAGCAGCTTAGTCCAGGCCGAAGCTTTCTTT,TRBJ1-1,-,TRBV7-9,-
CATSDFTSGSPQFF,TGTGCCACCAGTGATTTTACTAGCGGGAGTCCGCAGTTCTTC,TRBJ2-1,TRBD2,TRBV24-1,-
CSASQRQLEAFF,TGCAGTGCTAGTCAAAGACAGCTTGAAGCTTTCTTT,TRBJ1-1,-,TRBV20-1,once
CASSQSGYGYTF,TGTGCCAGCAGCCAATCAGGGTATGGCTACACCTTC,TRBJ1-2,-,TRBV14,-
CASATGTGVGKNEQFF,TGTGCCAGCGCAACCGGTACGGGAGTAGGTAAGAATGAGCAGTTCTTC,TRBJ2-1,-,TRBV18,-
CASTMTGNHNYGYTF,TGTGCCAGTACCATGACAGGGAACCATAACTATGGCTACACCTTC,TRBJ1-2,TRBD1,TRBV19,-
CASSPRQGRGNTEAFF,TGTGCCAGTAGTCCCAGACAGGGAAGGGGCAACACTGAAGCTTTCTTT,TRBJ1-1,TRBD1,TRBV19,-
CASSQGGSYGSYGYTF,TGCGCCAGCAGCCAAGGAGGAAGCTACGGGAGCTATGGCTACACCTTC,TRBJ1-2,-,TRBV4-1,-